These T cell receptor beta chains were read from a single sample in a study of T cell responses to AZD1222 COVID-19 vaccine. Libraries were prepared by immunoSEQ multiplex PCR; TCRdb keeps only in-frame clonotypes and omits some of them. This sample has 90,000 to 130,000 clones, with roughly 90% found just once. The sequenced sample was peripheral blood, obtained 28 days after the second AZD1222 dose. These TCRs come from an adult who received the AZD1222 COVID-19 vaccine. Each CDR3 is given with its conserved first and last residue. D genes are given only for firm matches. Size values are once, few and many counts, or a class for expanded clones, and some rows have none.

j_call,clone_size,d_call,v_call,cdr3_nt,cdr3_aa
TRBJ1-4,NA,TRBD1,TRBV30,TGTGCCTGTGGCGCTCAGGGGGCAGGTGAAAAACTGTTTTTT,CACGAQGAGEKLFF
TRBJ2-1,NA,NA,TRBV4-1,TGCGCCAGCAGATCCGCGGGGCCCTACAATGAGCAGTTCTTC,CASRSAGPYNEQFF
TRBJ2-1,NA,NA,TRBV30,TGTGCCTGGAGTCCCGGAGAGGGCACACTTGTTGAGCAGTTCTTC,CAWSPGEGTLVEQFF
TRBJ1-6,few,NA,TRBV2,TGTGCCAGCAGTGTAACAGCCGTGGGAAATTCACCCCTCCACTTT,CASSVTAVGNSPLHF
TRBJ2-7,NA,TRBD1,TRBV27,TGTGCCAGCAGTTTATACCCGGGACAGGGGCTTCACGAGCAGTACTTC,CASSLYPGQGLHEQYF
TRBJ1-2,few,TRBD1,TRBV10-3,TGTGCCATCAGGGAAGGGACAGGGAGTAACTATGGCTACACCTTC,CAIREGTGSNYGYTF
TRBJ1-1,NA,NA,TRBV3-1/TRBV3-2,TGTGCCAGCAGCCAATGGGAAGGGCGGGCTGAAGCTTTCTTT,CASSQWEGRAEAFF
TRBJ2-2,NA,NA,TRBV7-9,TGTGCCAGCAGCAACACGGGGCTCGGGGCCGGGGAGCTGTTTTTT,CASSNTGLGAGELFF
TRBJ1-3,NA,NA,TRBV9,TGTGCCAGCAGCGTAGGGCTAGCCCACTCTGGAAACACCATATATTTT,CASSVGLAHSGNTIYF
TRBJ2-7,few,TRBD1,TRBV4-1,TGCGCCAGCAGCCAAGGGACAGGGATTACCTACGAGCAGTACTTC,CASSQGTGITYEQYF
TRBJ1-1,NA,TRBD1,TRBV5-1,TGCGCCAGCAGCTTTTGGGACAGATTAAGCGCTGAAGCTTTCTTT,CASSFWDRLSAEAFF
TRBJ1-1,NA,NA,TRBV2,TGTGCCAGCAGCTCTTCACAGGATGACACTGAAGCTTTCTTT,CASSSSQDDTEAFF
TRBJ2-7,NA,NA,TRBV5-1,TGCGCCAGCAGCTTGGATGGATCCAGCTACGAGCAGTACTTC,CASSLDGSSYEQYF
TRBJ2-7,NA,TRBD2,TRBV5-4,TGTGCCAGCCGACAGACTAGCGGATCAACCGAGCAGTACTTC,CASRQTSGSTEQYF
TRBJ2-2,NA,NA,TRBV6-1,TGTGCCAGCAGTGAAGGTGTTAGTCTGGGGGAGCTGTTTTTT,CASSEGVSLGELFF
TRBJ2-7,NA,NA,TRBV5-8,TGTGCCAGCAGCTTCGCCTACGAGCAGTACTTC,CASSFAYEQYF
TRBJ2-7,NA,NA,TRBV6-1,TGTGCCAGCAGTGAAGTAGGACAGAAGAGCTCCTACGAGCAGTACTTC,CASSEVGQKSSYEQYF
TRBJ2-1,NA,NA,TRBV27,TGTGCCAGCAGTCGCTACAGGAACAATGAGCAGTTCTTC,CASSRYRNNEQFF
TRBJ2-3,NA,TRBD1,TRBV11-2,TGTGCCAGCAGCAAATGGGACAGACAGGCAGATACGCAGTATTTT,CASSKWDRQADTQYF
TRBJ2-1,NA,TRBD1,TRBV28,TGTGCCAGCAGACAGGGGGCACCGTACAATGAGCAGTTCTTC,CASRQGAPYNEQFF
TRBJ2-7,NA,TRBD2,TRBV2,TGTGCCAGCGTAAGCGGGAGGGCCTCCTACGAGCAGTACTTC,CASVSGRASYEQYF
TRBJ2-1,NA,TRBD2,TRBV27,TGTGCCAGCAGTTTACTAGCGGGAGGTAGCAAAAATGAGCAGTTCTTC,CASSLLAGGSKNEQFF
TRBJ2-2,NA,NA,TRBV5-1,TGCGCCAGCAGCTTGGGACAGGAGAACACCGGGGAGCTGTTTTTT,CASSLGQENTGELFF
TRBJ1-1,NA,NA,TRBV9,TGTGCCAGCAGCGTAGTGTTGGGCTTTAACACTGAAGCTTTCTTT,CASSVVLGFNTEAFF
TRBJ2-7,NA,TRBD1,TRBV18,TGTGCCAGCTCACCGGCCGGGACAGGGGTCTACGAGCAGTACTTC,CASSPAGTGVYEQYF
TRBJ2-3,NA,NA,TRBV5-1,TGCGCCAGCAGCTTGGACGAGGGGATCGTGACAGATACGCAGTATTTT,CASSLDEGIVTDTQYF
TRBJ1-5,once,TRBD1,TRBV6-1,TGTGCCAGCACCCGGACAGGGGGCCGCAATCAGCCCCAGCATTTT,CASTRTGGRNQPQHF
TRBJ2-7,NA,NA,TRBV15,TGTGCCACCAGCAGACAAAGACACGGGAGCTCCTACGAGCAGTACTTC,CATSRQRHGSSYEQYF
TRBJ2-3,NA,NA,TRBV18,TGTGCCAGCTCACCCCTGGGCAATTCGGGGACAGATACGCAGTATTTT,CASSPLGNSGTDTQYF
TRBJ1-5,NA,NA,TRBV7-8,TGTGCCAGCAGCTTGAGTAGCAATCAGCCCCAGCATTTT,CASSLSSNQPQHF
TRBJ1-5,NA,NA,TRBV6-4,TGTGCCAGCAGTGAGGGGGATTCCCAGCCCCAGCATTTT,CASSEGDSQPQHF
TRBJ2-2,once,TRBD2,TRBV3-1/TRBV3-2,TGTGCCAGCAGCCAGATCTCTAGCGGGGGGAACACCGGGGAGCTGTTTTTT,CASSQISSGGNTGELFF
TRBJ2-5,NA,TRBD2,TRBV5-1,TGCGCCAGCGCGACTAGCGGGGGGGTGGAGACCCAGTACTTC,CASATSGGVETQYF
TRBJ2-3,NA,NA,TRBV4-1,TGCGCCAGCAGCCAGGAGGGGAGGCATACGCAGTATTTT,CASSQEGRHTQYF
TRBJ2-2,NA,NA,TRBV7-8,TGTGCCAGCAGCTTGGGGGACATATACACCGGGGAGCTGTTTTTT,CASSLGDIYTGELFF
TRBJ1-1,NA,NA,TRBV5-1,TGCGCCAGCAGAAATGACCCGACAGAGAACACTGAAGCTTTCTTT,CASRNDPTENTEAFF
TRBJ2-2,NA,TRBD2,TRBV19,TGTGCCAGTACCCGGACTAGCGGCAACACCGGGGAGCTGTTTTTT,CASTRTSGNTGELFF
TRBJ1-1,NA,NA,TRBV5-1,TGCGCCAGCAGCTTAGTTGGGGGGCGGACGTTAGCTTTCTTT,CASSLVGGRTLAFF
TRBJ2-3,NA,NA,TRBV18,TGTGCCAGCTCACGCGTCGGACAGACTAGCACAGATACGCAGTATTTT,CASSRVGQTSTDTQYF
TRBJ2-1,NA,TRBD2,TRBV27,TGTGCCAGCAGTTATAGACTAGCGGGAGGGTACAATGAGCAGTTCTTC,CASSYRLAGGYNEQFF
TRBJ2-1,NA,TRBD2,TRBV5-6,TGTGCCAGCAGTCGACTAGCAAGCTCCTACAATGAGCAGTTCTTC,CASSRLASSYNEQFF
TRBJ2-3,NA,NA,TRBV10-3,TGTGCCATCACGGGGGCCGGGGATACGCAGTATTTT,CAITGAGDTQYF
TRBJ2-7,NA,NA,TRBV5-1,TGCGCCAGCAGCTTGCAGGGCCGATCCTACGAGCAGTACTTC,CASSLQGRSYEQYF
TRBJ2-2,NA,NA,TRBV18,TGTGCCAGCTCACCATGGCTCGGGGAGCTGTTTTTT,CASSPWLGELFF
TRBJ2-5,NA,NA,TRBV5-1,TGCGCCAGCAGCTTGGGGTGGGGGACGGGGTACCAAGAGACCCAGTACTTC,CASSLGWGTGYQETQYF
TRBJ2-7,NA,TRBD2,TRBV19,TGTGCCAGTAGCCTCGGACTAGATTACTCCTACGAGCAGTACTTC,CASSLGLDYSYEQYF
TRBJ1-1,few,NA,TRBV23-1,TGCGCCCTCAGGGCAGGGTTAGAGTCCGGAAACACTGAAGCTTTCTTT,CALRAGLESGNTEAFF
TRBJ1-3,NA,NA,TRBV13,TGTGCCAGCAGCTTAGGGAGGGGTAAATCTGGAAACACCATATATTTT,CASSLGRGKSGNTIYF
TRBJ1-6,NA,NA,TRBV5-6,TGTGCCAGCAGCTTCCAGCGAGAGGGCTCACCCCTCCACTTT,CASSFQREGSPLHF
TRBJ1-3,NA,NA,TRBV7-8,TGTGCCAGCAGCCCTCCGGGTGGCTCTGGAAACACCATATATTTT,CASSPPGGSGNTIYF
TRBJ1-1,NA,NA,TRBV20-1,TGCAGTGCTAGTGACCCGGGAGGGAACACTGAAGCTTTCTTT,CSASDPGGNTEAFF
TRBJ1-4,NA,NA,TRBV19,TGTGCCAGTAGTATGTGGGGGTCGGATGAAAAACTGTTTTTT,CASSMWGSDEKLFF
TRBJ2-7,NA,NA,TRBV27,TGTGCCAGCAGTTTAAGGCGGCTCTCCGAGCAGTACTTC,CASSLRRLSEQYF
TRBJ1-4,NA,TRBD1,TRBV29-1,TGCAGCGTTCAGGACAGGGGGCGGGAAAAACTGTTTTTT,CSVQDRGREKLFF
TRBJ2-3,once,TRBD2,TRBV10-1,TGCGCCAGCAGTTCGGGAGGTCCGGATACGCAGTATTTT,CASSSGGPDTQYF